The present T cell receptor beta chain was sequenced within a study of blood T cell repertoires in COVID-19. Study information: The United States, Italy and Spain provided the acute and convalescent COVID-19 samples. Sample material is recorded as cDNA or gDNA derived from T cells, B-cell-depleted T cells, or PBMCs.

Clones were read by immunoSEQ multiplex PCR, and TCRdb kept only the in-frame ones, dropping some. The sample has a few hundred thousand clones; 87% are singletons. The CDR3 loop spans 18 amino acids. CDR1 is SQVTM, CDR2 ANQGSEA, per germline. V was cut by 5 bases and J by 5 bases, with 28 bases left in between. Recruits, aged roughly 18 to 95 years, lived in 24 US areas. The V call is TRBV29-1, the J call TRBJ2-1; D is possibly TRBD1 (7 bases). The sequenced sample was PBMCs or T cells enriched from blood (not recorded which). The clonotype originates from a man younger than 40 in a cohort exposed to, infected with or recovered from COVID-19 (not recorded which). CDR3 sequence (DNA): TGCAGCGTTCGTACCCGCCCCAGGGGGAGGCAGCAAAACAATGAGCAGTTCTTC. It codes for CSVRTRPRGRQQNNEQFF.